This T cell receptor (beta chain) was found in a study of CD8+CD57+ T cells in acquired aplastic anemia. General study results and limits: Comparison of patients with controls identified around 28 shared CD8+ CDR3 sequences.

About this clonotype: The antigen remains unidentified.

TCR beta VDJ and CDR3 were profiled, and genomic DNA was the template. Using its own MiXCR run on the reads, TCRdb lists one record per CDR3 protein. The sample holds more than 200,000 distinct CDR3 sequences; almost 50% are singletons and the top ten take just under 20%. Germline loops: CDR1 DFQATT, CDR2 SNEGSKA (reference sequence). The CDR3 runs 14 residues. Trimming removed 5 bases at V and 1 base at J, with 12 bases between. Only patients with CD8+CD57+ cell expansion on flow cytometry were chosen for sequencing. The study sampled blood from patients who had received no therapy. The receptor was isolated from a human donor with aplastic anemia. The chain uses TRBV20-1 and TRBJ2-1; the D gene could be TRBD1 or TRBD2 (6 bases each). Source material: sorted CD4+, CD8+, or CD8+CD57+ T cells (not recorded which) from PBMCs. DNA for the CDR3: TGCAGTGCTCGGGGGACACAATCCTACAATGAGCAGTTCTTC. It yields the protein CSARGTQSYNEQFF.